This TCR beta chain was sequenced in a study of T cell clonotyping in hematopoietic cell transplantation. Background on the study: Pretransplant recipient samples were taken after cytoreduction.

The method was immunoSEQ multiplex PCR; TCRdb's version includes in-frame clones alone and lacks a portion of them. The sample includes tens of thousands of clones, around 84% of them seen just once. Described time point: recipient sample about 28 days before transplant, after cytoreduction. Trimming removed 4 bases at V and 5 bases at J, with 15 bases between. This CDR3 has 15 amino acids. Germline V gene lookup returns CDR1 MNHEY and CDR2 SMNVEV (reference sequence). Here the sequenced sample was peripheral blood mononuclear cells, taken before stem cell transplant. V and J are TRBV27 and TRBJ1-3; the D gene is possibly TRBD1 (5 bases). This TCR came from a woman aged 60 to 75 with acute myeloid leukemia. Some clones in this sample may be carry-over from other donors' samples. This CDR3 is CASSSGLGRRNTIYF. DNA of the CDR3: TGTGCCAGCAGTTCGGGCCTGGGACGACGAAACACCATATATTTT.